This paragraph reports one T cell receptor (beta chain). Its cognate antigen is unknown. The PCR was carried out with 60 Vbeta primers and 13 Jbeta primers. The method was immunoSEQ multiplex PCR; TCRdb's version includes in-frame clones alone and lacks a portion of them. The sample records about 160,000 clones, around 68% being singletons. The data were obtained in a study of cytomegalovirus exposure and HLA in healthy donors. This CDR3 has 16 residues. The germline CDR1 and CDR2 sequences are SGHTA and FQGTGA. V was trimmed by 4 bases and J by 1 base, leaving 15 bases between them. Study conclusions and caveats: A later analysis linked a missense DCLRE1C variant to TCR beta V- and J-gene trimming.

The chain has TRBV7-3 and TRBJ2-3; D may be TRBD1 (6 bases). This clonotype was sampled from a man between 50 and 59 years old in good health and CMV-seronegative. The sequencing sample was made of PBMCs. CDR3 coding DNA: TGTGCCAGCAGCTCACAATCAGGGGCCGGCACAGATACGCAGTATTTT. Translation gives CASSSQSGAGTDTQYF.